The 5 T cell receptor beta chains listed next were all sequenced from one sample in a study of vaccination and CD4 T cells after COVID-19. Treatment given: approximately 10-day PBMC culture with coronavirus spike peptide pools or control peptides (ViraFEST assay). Their target antigens are unknown. Sequencing of DNA taken from cultured CD4+ T cells relied on the Oncomine TCR Beta short-read assay. TCRdb fed the PCR reads into MiXCR, producing one record per CDR3 protein. The sample records 20,000 to 30,000 distinct CDR3 sequences, roughly 62% being singletons. The material sequenced was CD4+ T cells from blood, cultured in vitro, taken after SARS-CoV-2 vaccination. Receptors originate from a human donor who received a COVID-19 vaccine.

The CDR3 region is CASSSEGHGIQYF. The CDR3 region has the DNA TGTGCCAGCAGCTCCGAGGGGCACGGCATTCAGTACTTC. The V call is TRBV7-8, the J call TRBJ2-4; D might be TRBD1 or TRBD2, each matching 5 bases. Trimming took 4 bases from V and 9 from J, leaving 13 bases between them. The CDR3 has 13 residues. CDR1 SGHVS and CDR2 FQNEAQ come from the germline V gene.

The V and J genes are TRBV19 and TRBJ1-1, with 7 bases aligning to TRBD1. CDR1 is LNHDA, CDR2 SQIVND, per germline (reference sequence). The length of the CDR3 is 13 residues. The V segment lost 4 bases and the J segment 3 bases; nucleotides outside the gene matches: 2. The CDR3 DNA sequence: TGTGCCAGTAGTAGGGACAGCTACACTGAAGCTTTCTTT. It yields the protein CASSRDSYTEAFF.

The chain recombines TRBV6-5 with TRBJ2-7; 10 nucleotides line up with TRBD1. Germline V lookup: CDR1 MNHEY, CDR2 SVGAGI. With V trimmed by 4 bases and J by 5 bases, 23 bases remained unmatched. The length of the CDR3 is 20 residues. CDR3: CASSSAGTGDWDLRSHEQYF. DNA for the CDR3: TGTGCCAGCAGTTCAGCCGGGACAGGGGACTGGGACCTCCGTAGCCACGAGCAGTACTTC.

V usage is TRBV20-1 and J usage is TRBJ2-3; TRBD2 matches 12 bases. Trimming at V came to 5 bases and at J to 3 bases, leaving 0 bases not matched to a gene. This CDR3 is built from 13 residues. Per germline, CDR1 DFQATT and CDR2 SNEGSKA (reference sequence). CDR3 amino acids: CSAGTSGTDTQYF. As DNA, the CDR3 is TGCAGTGCTGGGACTAGCGGGACAGATACGCAGTATTTT.

The rearrangement joins TRBV20-1 to TRBJ1-6; 9 bases map to TRBD1. Germline CDR1 DFQATT, CDR2 SNEGSKA (reference sequence). The CDR3 sequence is 13 residues long. The V gene end was trimmed by 4 bases and the J gene end by 7 bases; junction bases not matched to a gene: 2. The CDR3 protein is CSANGQGNSPLHF. CDR3 DNA: TGCAGTGCTAATGGACAGGGGAATTCACCCCTCCACTTT.